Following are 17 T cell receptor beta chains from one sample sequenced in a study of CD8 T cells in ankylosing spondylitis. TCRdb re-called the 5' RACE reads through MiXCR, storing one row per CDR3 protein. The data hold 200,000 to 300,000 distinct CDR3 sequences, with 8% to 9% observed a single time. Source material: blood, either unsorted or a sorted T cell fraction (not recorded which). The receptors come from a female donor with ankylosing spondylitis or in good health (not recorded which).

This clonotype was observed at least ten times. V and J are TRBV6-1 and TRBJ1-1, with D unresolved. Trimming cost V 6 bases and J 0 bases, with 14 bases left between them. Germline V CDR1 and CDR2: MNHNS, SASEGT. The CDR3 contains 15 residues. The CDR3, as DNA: TGTGCCAGCAGCCCCGCATTCTTAGTGAACACTGAAGCTTTCTTT. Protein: CASSPAFLVNTEAFF.

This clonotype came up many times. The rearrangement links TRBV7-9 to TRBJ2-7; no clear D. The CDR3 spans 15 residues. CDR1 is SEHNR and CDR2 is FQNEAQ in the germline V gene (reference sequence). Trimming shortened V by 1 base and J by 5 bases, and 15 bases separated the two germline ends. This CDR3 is CASSLGSGDTHEQYF. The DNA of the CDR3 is TGTGCCAGCAGCTTAGGCTCGGGTGACACACACGAGCAGTACTTC.

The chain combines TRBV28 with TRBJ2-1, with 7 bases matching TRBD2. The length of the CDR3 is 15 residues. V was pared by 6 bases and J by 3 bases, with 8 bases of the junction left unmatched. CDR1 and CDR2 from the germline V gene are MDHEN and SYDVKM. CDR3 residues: CASSPLSGIYNEQFF. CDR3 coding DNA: TGTGCCAGCAGCCCTCTGAGCGGGATCTACAATGAGCAGTTCTTC.

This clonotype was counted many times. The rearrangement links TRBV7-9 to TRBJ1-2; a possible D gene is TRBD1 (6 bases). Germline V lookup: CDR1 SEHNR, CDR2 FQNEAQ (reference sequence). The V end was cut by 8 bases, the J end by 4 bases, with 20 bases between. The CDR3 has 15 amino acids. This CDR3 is CASGPGGSLFYGYTF. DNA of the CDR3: TGTGCCAGCGGCCCCGGGGGCAGTCTTTTCTATGGCTACACCTTC.

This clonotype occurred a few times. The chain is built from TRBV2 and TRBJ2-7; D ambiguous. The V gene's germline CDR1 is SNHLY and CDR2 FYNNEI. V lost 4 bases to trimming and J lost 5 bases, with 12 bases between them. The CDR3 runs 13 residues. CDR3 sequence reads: CASSAYVIDEQYF. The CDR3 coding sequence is TGTGCCAGCAGTGCCTATGTGATCGACGAGCAGTACTTC.

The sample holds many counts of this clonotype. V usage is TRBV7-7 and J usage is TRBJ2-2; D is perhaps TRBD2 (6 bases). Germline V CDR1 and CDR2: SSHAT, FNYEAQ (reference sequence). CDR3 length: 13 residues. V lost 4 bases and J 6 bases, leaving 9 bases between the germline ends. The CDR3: CASSSTRAGELFF. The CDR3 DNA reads TGTGCCAGCAGCTCGACTAGGGCCGGGGAGCTGTTTTTT.

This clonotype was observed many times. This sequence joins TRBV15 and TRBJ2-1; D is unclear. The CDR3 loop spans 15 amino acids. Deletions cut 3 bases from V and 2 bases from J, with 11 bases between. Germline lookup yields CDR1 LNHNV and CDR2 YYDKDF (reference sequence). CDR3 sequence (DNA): TGTGCCACCAGCAGGGTCATGGGCCCCTACAATGAGCAGTTCTTC. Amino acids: CATSRVMGPYNEQFF. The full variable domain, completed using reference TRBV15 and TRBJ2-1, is DAMVIQNPRYQVTQFGKPVTLSCSQTLNHNVMYWYQQKSSQAPKLLFHYYDKDFNNEADTPDNFQSRRPNTSFCFLDIRSPGLGDTAMYLCATSRVMGPYNEQFFGPGTRLTVL.

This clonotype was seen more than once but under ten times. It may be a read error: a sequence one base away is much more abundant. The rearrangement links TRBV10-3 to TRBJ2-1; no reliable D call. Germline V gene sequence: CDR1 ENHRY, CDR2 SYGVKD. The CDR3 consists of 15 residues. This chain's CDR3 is CTISDKNIYGDEQFF. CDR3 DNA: TGTACCATCAGTGACAAGAACATATATGGGGATGAGCAGTTCTTC.

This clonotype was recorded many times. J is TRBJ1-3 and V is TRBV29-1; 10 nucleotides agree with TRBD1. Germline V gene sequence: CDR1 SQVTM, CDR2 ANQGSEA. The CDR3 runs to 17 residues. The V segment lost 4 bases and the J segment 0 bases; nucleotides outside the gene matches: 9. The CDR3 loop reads CSVGEFRQGASGNTIYF. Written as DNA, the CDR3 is TGCAGCGTTGGGGAATTTCGACAGGGGGCCTCTGGAAACACCATATATTTT.

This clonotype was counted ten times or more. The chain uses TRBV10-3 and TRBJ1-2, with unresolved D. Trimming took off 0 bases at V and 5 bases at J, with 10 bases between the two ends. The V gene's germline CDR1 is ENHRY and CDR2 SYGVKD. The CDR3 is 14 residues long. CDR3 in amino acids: CAISESYRTYGYTF. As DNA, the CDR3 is TGTGCCATCAGTGAGTCGTATAGGACGTATGGCTACACCTTC.

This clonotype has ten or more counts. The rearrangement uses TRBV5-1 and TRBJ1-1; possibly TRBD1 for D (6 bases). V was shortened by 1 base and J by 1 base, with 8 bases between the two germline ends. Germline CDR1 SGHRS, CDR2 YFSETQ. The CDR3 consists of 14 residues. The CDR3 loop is CASSLRTENTEAFF. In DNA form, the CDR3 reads TGCGCCAGCAGCTTGCGGACAGAGAACACTGAAGCTTTCTTT.

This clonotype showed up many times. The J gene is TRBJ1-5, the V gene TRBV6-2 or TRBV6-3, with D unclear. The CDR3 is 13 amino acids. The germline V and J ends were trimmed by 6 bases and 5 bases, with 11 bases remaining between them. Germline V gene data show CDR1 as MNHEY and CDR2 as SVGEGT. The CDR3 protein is CASRDRLDQPQHF. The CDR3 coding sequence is TGTGCCAGCAGAGACCGCCTGGATCAGCCCCAGCATTTT.

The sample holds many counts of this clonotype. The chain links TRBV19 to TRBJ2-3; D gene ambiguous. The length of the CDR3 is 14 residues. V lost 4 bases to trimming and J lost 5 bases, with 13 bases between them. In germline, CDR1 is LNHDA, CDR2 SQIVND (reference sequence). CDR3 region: CASSRARAGDTQYF. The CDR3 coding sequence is TGTGCCAGTAGTAGGGCTAGAGCCGGAGATACGCAGTATTTT.

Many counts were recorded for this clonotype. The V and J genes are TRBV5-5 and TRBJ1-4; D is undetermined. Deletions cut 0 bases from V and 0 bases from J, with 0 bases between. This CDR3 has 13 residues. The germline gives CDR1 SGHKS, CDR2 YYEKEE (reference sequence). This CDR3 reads CASSLATNEKLFF. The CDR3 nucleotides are TGTGCCAGCAGCTTGGCAACTAATGAAAAACTGTTTTTT.

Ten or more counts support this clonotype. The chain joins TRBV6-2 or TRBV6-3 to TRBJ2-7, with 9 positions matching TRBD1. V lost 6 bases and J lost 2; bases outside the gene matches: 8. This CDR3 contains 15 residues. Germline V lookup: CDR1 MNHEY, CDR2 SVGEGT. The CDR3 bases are TGTGCCAGCAGCCGCGGGGGACAGGGAACCTACGAGCAGTACTTC. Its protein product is CASSRGGQGTYEQYF.

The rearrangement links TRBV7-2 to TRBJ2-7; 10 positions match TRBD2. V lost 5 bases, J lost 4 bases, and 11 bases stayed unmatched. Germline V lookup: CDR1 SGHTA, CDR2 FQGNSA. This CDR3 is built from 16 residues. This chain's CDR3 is CASSQEHASGSYEQYF. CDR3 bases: TGTGCCAGCAGCCAAGAGCATGCTAGCGGGAGTTACGAGCAGTACTTC. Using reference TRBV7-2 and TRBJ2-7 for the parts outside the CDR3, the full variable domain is GAGVSQSPSNKVTEKGKDVELRCDPISGHTALYWYRQSLGQGLEFLIYFQGNSAPDKSGLPSDRFSAERTGGSVSTLTIQRTQQEDSAVYLCASSQEHASGSYEQYFGPGTRLTVT.

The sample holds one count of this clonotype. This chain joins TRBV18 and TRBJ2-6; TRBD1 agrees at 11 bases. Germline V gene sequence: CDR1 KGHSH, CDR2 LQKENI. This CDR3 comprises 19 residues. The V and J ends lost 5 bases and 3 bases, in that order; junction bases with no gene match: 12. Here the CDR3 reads CASSFRPGQGVDGANVLTF. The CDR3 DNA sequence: TGTGCCAGCTCATTCCGACCGGGACAGGGGGTAGATGGGGCCAACGTCCTGACTTTC. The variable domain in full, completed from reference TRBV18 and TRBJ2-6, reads NAGVMQNPRHLVRRRGQEARLRCSPMKGHSHVYWYRQLPEEGLKFMVYLQKENIIDESGMPKERFSAEFPKEGPSILRIQQVVRGDSAAYFCASSFRPGQGVDGANVLTFGAGSRLTVL.